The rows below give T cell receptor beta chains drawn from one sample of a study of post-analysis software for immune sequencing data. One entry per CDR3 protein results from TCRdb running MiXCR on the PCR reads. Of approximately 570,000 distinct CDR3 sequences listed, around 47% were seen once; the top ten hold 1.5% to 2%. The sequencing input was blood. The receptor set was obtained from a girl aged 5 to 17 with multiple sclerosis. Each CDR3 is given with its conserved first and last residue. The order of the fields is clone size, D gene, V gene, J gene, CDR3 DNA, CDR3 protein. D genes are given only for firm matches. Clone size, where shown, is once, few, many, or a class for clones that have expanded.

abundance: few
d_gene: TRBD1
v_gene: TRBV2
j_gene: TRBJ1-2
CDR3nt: TGTGCCAGCAGGGGACAGGGGTGGTACGGCGGCTACACCTTC
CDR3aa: CASRGQGWYGGYTF

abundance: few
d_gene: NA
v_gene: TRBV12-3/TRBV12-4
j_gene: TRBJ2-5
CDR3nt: TGTGCCAGCACCGGGCAGGCATACCAAGAGACCCAGTACTTC
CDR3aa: CASTGQAYQETQYF

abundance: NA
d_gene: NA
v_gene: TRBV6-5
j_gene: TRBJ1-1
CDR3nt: TGTGCCAGCAGCCAACAGCAGGGCAACACTGGAGCTTTCTTT
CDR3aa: CASSQQQGNTGAFF

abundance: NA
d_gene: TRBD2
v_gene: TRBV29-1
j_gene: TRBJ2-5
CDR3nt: TGCAGCGCCCTGGGTGGATTAGCGGGAGTTGGAGAGACCCAGTACTTC
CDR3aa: CSALGGLAGVGETQYF

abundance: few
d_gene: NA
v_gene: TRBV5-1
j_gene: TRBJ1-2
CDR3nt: TGCGCCAGCAGCCCTGGACAGCTGCCGTTCTATGGCTACACCTTC
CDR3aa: CASSPGQLPFYGYTF

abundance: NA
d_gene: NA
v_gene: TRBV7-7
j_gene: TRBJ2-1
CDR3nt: TGTGCCAGCAGCTCCCGGGCGGGACCCTACAATGAGCAGTTCTTC
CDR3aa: CASSSRAGPYNEQFF

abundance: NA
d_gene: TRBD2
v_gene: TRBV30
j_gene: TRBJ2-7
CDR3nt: TGTGCCTGGAGTGTACTTAGCGGGGGGGCGTACGAGCAGTACTTC
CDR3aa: CAWSVLSGGAYEQYF

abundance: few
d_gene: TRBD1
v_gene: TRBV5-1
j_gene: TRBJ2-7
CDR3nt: TGCGCCAGCAGCATGGACAGGGGAACGTCCGAGCAGTACTTC
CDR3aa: CASSMDRGTSEQYF

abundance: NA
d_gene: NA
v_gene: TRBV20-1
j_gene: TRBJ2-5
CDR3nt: TGCAGTGCTAGGCCCGGGAGACAACAAGAGACCCAGTACTTC
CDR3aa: CSARPGRQQETQYF

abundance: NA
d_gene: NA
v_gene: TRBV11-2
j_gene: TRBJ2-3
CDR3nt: TGTGCCAGCAGCATAGGCGGCACGCAGTATTTT
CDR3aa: CASSIGGTQYF

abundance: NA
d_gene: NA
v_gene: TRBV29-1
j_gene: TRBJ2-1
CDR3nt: TGCAGCGTTGGCGGGACGCTCTCCTACAATGAGCAGTTCTTC
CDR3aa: CSVGGTLSYNEQFF

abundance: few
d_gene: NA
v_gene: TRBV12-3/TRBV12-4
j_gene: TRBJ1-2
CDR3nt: TGTGCCAGCAGCCTTAGGGCAGGGAACTATGGCTACACCTTC
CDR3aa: CASSLRAGNYGYTF

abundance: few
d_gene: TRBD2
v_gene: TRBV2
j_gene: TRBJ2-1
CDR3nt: TGTGCGGACAGGGAGCGGGGGGGAGGAACTGAGCAGTTCTTC
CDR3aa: CADRERGGGTEQFF

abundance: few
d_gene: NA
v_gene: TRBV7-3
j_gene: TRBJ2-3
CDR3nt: TGTGCCAGCAACATTGGGGGTGCAGATACGCAGTATTTT
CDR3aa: CASNIGGADTQYF

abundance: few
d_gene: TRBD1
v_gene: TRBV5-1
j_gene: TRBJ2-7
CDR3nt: TGCGCCAGCAGCTTGGCGACAGGGGTTTTGGCCGAGCAGTACTTC
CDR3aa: CASSLATGVLAEQYF

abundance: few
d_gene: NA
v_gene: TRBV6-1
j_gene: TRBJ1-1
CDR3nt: TGTGCCAGCTGTTCCCGGATGTTCGAGAGCGCTGAAGCTTTCTTT
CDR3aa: CASCSRMFESAEAFF

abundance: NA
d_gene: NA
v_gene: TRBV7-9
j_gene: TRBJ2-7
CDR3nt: TGTGCCAGCAGCTTAACCGGGAGTACTGCCGAGCAGTACTTC
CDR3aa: CASSLTGSTAEQYF

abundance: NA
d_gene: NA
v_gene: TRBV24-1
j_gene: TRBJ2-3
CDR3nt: TGTGCCACCAGTGATTCTGTCCCCAACACAGGTACGCAGTATTTT
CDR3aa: CATSDSVPNTGTQYF

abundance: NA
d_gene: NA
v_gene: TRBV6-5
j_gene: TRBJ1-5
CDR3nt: TGTGCCAGCAGCAGGGGAAAGGATCAGCCCCAGCATTTT
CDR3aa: CASSRGKDQPQHF

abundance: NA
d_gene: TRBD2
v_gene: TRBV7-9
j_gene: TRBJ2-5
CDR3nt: TGTGCCAGCAGCTTAGCCCTCGGCGGGGGGCCTCAAGAGACCCAGTACTTC
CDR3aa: CASSLALGGGPQETQYF

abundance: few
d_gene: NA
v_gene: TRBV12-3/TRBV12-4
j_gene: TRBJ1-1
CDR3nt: TGTGCCAGCAGCGTGGGAGGGACCACTGAAGCTTTCTTT
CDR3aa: CASSVGGTTEAFF

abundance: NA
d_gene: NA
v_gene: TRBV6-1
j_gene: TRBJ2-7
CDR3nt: TGTGCCAGCCGGAGGGCGGGGATTAGCTCCTGCGAGCAGTACTTC
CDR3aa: CASRRAGISSCEQYF